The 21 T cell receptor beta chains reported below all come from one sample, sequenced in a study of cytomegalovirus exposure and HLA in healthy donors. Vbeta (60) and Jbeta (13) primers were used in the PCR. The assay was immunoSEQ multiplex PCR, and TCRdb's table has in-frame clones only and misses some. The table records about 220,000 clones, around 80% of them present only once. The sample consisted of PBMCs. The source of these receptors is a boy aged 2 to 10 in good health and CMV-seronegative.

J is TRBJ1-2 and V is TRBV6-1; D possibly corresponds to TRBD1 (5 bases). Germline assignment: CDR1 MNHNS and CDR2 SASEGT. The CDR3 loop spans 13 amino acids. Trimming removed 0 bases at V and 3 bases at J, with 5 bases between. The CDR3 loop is CASSEAGDYGYTF. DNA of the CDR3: TGTGCCAGCAGTGAAGCAGGGGACTATGGCTACACCTTC.

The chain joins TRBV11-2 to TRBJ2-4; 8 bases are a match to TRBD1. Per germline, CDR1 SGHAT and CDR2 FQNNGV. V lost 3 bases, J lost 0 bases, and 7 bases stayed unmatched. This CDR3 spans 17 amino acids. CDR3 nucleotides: TGTGCCAGCAGCTTCGGACAGGGTACCTTAGCCAAAAACATTCAGTACTTC. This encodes CASSFGQGTLAKNIQYF.

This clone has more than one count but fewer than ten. CDR3 protein: CASSFGTNREAFF. The CDR3 DNA sequence: TGTGCCAGCAGCTTCGGGACAAACCGGGAAGCTTTCTTT. V is TRBV7-3 and J is TRBJ1-1, with a weak D call TRBD1 (6 bases). The CDR3 runs 13 residues. Germline CDR1 SGHTA, CDR2 FQGTGA. The V gene lost 3 bases and the J gene lost 8 bases, with 13 bases spanning the gap.

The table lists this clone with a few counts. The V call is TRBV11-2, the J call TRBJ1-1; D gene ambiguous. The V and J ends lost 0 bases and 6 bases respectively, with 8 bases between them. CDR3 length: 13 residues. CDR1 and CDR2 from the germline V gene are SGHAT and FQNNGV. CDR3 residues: CASSLDRRAEAFF. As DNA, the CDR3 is TGTGCCAGCAGCTTAGATCGAAGAGCTGAAGCTTTCTTT.

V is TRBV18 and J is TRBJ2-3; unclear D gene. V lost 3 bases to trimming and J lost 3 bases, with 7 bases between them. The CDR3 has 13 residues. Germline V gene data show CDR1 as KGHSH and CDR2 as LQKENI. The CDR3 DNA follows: TGTGCCAGCTCACCCCCTCCTACAGATACGCAGTATTTT. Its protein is CASSPPPTDTQYF.

The CDR3 loop reads CAWSTGQGYNEQFF. The CDR3, as DNA: TGTGCCTGGAGTACTGGACAGGGGTACAATGAGCAGTTCTTC. This chain uses TRBV30 with TRBJ2-1, with 9 bases matching TRBD1. CDR1 and CDR2 from the germline V gene are GTSNPN and SVGIG (reference sequence). V lost 2 bases to trimming and J lost 4 bases; unmatched junction nucleotides: 3. The CDR3 extends over 14 amino acids.

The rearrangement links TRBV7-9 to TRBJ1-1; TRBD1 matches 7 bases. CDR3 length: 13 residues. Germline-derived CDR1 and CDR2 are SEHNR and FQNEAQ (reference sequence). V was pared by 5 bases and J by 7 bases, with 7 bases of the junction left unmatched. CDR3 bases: TGTGCCAGCAGCCCCACGGGACAGCTTGAAGCTTTCTTT. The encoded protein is CASSPTGQLEAFF.

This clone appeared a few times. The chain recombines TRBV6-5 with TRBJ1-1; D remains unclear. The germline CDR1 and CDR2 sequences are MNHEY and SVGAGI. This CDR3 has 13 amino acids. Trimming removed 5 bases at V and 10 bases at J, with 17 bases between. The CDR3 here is CASSDDFTGVAFF. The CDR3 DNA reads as TGTGCCAGCAGTGACGACTTTACGGGAGTAGCTTTCTTT.

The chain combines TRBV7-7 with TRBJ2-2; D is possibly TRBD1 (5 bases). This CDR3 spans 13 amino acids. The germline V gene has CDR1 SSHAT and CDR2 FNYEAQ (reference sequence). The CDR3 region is CATILGATGELFF. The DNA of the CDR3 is TGTGCTACCATCCTAGGGGCCACCGGGGAGCTGTTTTTT.

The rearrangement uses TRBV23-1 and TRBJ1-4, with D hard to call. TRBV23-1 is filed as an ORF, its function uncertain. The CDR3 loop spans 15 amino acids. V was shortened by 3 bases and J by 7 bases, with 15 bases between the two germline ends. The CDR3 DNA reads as TGCGCCAGCAGTCACCCCGGGATCAGTGGTGAAAAACTGTTTTTT. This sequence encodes CASSHPGISGEKLFF.

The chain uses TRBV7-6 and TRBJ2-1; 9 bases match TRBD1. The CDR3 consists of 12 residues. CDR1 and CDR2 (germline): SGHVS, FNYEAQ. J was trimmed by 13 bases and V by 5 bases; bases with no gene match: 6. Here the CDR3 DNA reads TGTGCCAGCAGCACGACAGGGGGTCTCCAGTTCTTC. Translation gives CASSTTGGLQFF.

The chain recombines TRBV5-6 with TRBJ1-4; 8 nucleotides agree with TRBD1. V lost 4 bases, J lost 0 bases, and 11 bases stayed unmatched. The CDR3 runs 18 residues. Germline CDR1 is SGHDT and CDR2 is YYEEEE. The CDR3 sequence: CASSLDRGLDATNEKLFF. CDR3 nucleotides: TGTGCCAGCAGCCTCGACAGGGGCCTAGATGCAACTAATGAAAAACTGTTTTTT. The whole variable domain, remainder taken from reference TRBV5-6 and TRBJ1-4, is DAGVTQSPTHLIKTRGQQVTLRCSPKSGHDTVSWYQQALGQGPQFIFQYYEEEERQRGNFPDRFSGHQFPNYSSELNVNALLLGDSALYLCASSLDRGLDATNEKLFFGSGTQLSVL.

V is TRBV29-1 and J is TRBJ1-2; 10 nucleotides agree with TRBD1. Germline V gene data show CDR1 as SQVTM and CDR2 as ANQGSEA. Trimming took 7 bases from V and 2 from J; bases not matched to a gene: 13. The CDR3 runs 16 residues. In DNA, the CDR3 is TGCAGCGCCGAAGGGCGACAGGGGGCAGCCAACTATGGCTACACCTTC. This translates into CSAEGRQGAANYGYTF.

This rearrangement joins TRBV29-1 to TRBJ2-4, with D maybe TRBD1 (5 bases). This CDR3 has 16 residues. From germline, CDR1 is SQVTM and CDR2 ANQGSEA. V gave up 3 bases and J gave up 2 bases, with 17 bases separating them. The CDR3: CSVDWSGLITKNIQYF. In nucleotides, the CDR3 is TGCAGCGTTGACTGGTCAGGGTTGATTACCAAAAACATTCAGTACTTC.

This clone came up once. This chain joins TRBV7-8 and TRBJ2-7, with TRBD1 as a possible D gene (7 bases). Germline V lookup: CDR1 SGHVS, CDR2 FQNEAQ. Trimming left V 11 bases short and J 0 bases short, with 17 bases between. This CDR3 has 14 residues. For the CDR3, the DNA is TGTGCCTCGGGCAGGGGGGCTGACTCCTACGAGCAGTACTTC. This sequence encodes CASGRGADSYEQYF.

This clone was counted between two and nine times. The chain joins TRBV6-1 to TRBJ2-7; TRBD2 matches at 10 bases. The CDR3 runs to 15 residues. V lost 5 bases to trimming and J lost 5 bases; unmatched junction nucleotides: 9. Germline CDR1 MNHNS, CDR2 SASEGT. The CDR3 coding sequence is TGTGCCAGCAGTCTGGAAGCGGGAGGGCCCGACGAGCAGTACTTC. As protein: CASSLEAGGPDEQYF.

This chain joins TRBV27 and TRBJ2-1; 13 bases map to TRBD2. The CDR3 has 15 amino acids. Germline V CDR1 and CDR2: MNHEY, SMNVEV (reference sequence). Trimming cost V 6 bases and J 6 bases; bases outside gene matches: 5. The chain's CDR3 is CASSAGTSGINEQFF. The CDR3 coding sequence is TGTGCCAGCAGCGCCGGGACTAGCGGGATCAATGAGCAGTTCTTC.

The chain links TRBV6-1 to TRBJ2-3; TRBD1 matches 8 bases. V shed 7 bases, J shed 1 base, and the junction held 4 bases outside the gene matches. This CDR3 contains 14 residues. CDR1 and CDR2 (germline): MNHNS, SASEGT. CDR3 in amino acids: CASILTGGTDTQYF. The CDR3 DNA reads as TGTGCCAGCATATTGACAGGGGGCACAGATACGCAGTATTTT.

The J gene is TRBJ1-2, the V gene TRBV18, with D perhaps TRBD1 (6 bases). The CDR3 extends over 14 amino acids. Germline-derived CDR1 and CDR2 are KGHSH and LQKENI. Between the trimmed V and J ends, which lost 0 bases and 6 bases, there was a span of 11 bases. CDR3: CASSPPSRGNGYTF. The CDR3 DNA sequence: TGTGCCAGCTCACCACCGTCCAGGGGCAATGGCTACACCTTC.

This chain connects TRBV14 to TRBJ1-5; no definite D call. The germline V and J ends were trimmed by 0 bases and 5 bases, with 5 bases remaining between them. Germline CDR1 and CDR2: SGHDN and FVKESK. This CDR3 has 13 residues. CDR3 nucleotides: TGTGCCAGCAGCCAAGACGTCTATCAGCCCCAGCATTTT. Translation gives CASSQDVYQPQHF.

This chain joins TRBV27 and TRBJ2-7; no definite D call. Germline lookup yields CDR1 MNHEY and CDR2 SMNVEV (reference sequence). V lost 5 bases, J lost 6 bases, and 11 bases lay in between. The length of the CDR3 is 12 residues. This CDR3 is CASSPELGEQYF. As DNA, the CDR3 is TGTGCCAGCAGTCCTGAACTCGGCGAGCAGTACTTC.